This entry concerns a single T cell receptor beta chain. This sample was taken from a study of blood T cell repertoires in COVID-19. Trimming took 6 bases from V and 0 from J; bases not matched to a gene: 14. CDR3 size: 18 residues. Germline V gives CDR1 MDHEN, CDR2 SYDVKM. Sequencing used immunoSEQ multiplex PCR; TCRdb keeps in-frame clones, though not all of them. The sample has over 300,000 clones; about 88% are singletons. V gene TRBV28 combines with J gene TRBJ1-3, with 7 bases identical to TRBD1. The sample consisted of PBMCs or T cells enriched from blood (not recorded which). The source of this sequence is a woman in her thirties or forties who had recovered from COVID-19. The CDR3 is CASSQYPGQHSSGNTIYF. As DNA, the CDR3 is TGTGCCAGCAGCCAATATCCGGGACAGCACAGCTCTGGAAACACCATATATTTT.